These T cell receptor beta chains were read from a single sample in a study of metastatic and nonmetastatic thyroid tumors. TCRdb used MiXCR to call clones anew from the PCR reads. The sample shows 20,000 to 25,000 clones, 9.5% to 15% of them seen only once. Specimen: blood. The receptors here all came from a male donor with papillary thyroid cancer or a benign thyroid nodule (not recorded which). Some clones in this sample may be carry-over from other donors' samples. Each CDR3 is given with its conserved first and last residue. Fields, in order: J gene, V gene, CDR3 length, clone size, D gene, CDR3 DNA, CDR3 protein. D genes are given only for firm matches. Only part of the rows carry a size: once, few, many, or a class if the clone is expanded.

TRBJ1-5 TRBV3-1 15 many NA TGTGCCAGCAGCCCCGGGGAAATAAACGGACAGCCCCAGCATTTT CASSPGEINGQPQHF
TRBJ1-2 TRBV11-1 16 NA TRBD1 TGTGCCAGCACCCCGGGGTGGACAGGGGACAACTATGGCTACACCTTC CASTPGWTGDNYGYTF
TRBJ2-1 TRBV7-6 16 many NA TGTGCCAGCAGCCTCGAGGCGGCTAGCTCCTACAATGAGCAGTTCTTC CASSLEAASSYNEQFF
TRBJ2-7 TRBV7-9 15 many NA TGTGCCAGCAGCTTAGGGGACGGAGTTACCTACGAGCAGTACTTC CASSLGDGVTYEQYF
TRBJ1-1 TRBV27 14 many NA TGTGCCAGCAGTCCGACTCGGGGGAGCACTGAAGCTTTCTTT CASSPTRGSTEAFF
TRBJ2-7 TRBV20-1 12 NA NA TGCAGTGCTCCTAGGAGCTCCTACGAGCAGTACTTC CSAPRSSYEQYF
TRBJ1-2 TRBV5-1 14 medium-sized TRBD1 TGCGCCAGCAGCTTTGACAGGGGAGGATATGGCTACACCTTC CASSFDRGGYGYTF
TRBJ2-2 TRBV10-3 13 few NA TGTGCCATCAGTAGTATGAACACCGGGGAGCTGTTTTTT CAISSMNTGELFF
TRBJ1-5 TRBV25-1 11 many NA TGTGCCAGCCTAGAAAATCAGCCCCAGCATTTT CASLENQPQHF
TRBJ1-2 TRBV6-1 13 few NA TGTGCCAGCAGAACGGGGGGGGCGCATGGCTACACCTTC CASRTGGAHGYTF
TRBJ2-5 TRBV28 15 NA TRBD2 TGTGCCAGCAGCTCCCCCGGGACTAGATCGGAGACCCAGTACTTC CASSSPGTRSETQYF
TRBJ2-7 TRBV28 16 NA NA TGTGCCAGCAGTTTATCTCTCGTGAGCTTGTCCTACGAGCAGTACTTC CASSLSLVSLSYEQYF
TRBJ1-2 TRBV6-5 16 medium-sized TRBD1 TGTGCCAGCAGTTACTCAGGACAGGCCGCTTTGAACGGCTACACCTTC CASSYSGQAALNGYTF
TRBJ2-5 TRBV11-2 16 many TRBD2 TGTGCCAGCAGCCCCTACCCAGCGGGAGATGAAGAGACCCAGTACTTC CASSPYPAGDEETQYF
TRBJ2-3 TRBV6-6 19 medium-sized NA TGTGCCAGCAGTTACGGGACCTTTCCTACGGGACACCGCACAGATACGCAGTATTTT CASSYGTFPTGHRTDTQYF
TRBJ1-2 TRBV12-3/TRBV12-4 12 many TRBD1 TGTGCCAGCACCCGACAGGGCTATGGCTACACCTTC CASTRQGYGYTF
TRBJ2-3 TRBV5-1 15 many NA TGCGCCAGCAGCTTGGTTGGCCTAAACACAGATACGCAGTATTTT CASSLVGLNTDTQYF
TRBJ1-2 TRBV20-1 15 NA NA TGCAGTGCGAGAGGTTCAGGCCAGGGTAACTATGGCTACACCTTC CSARGSGQGNYGYTF
TRBJ2-7 TRBV5-1 14 NA TRBD1 TGCGCCAGCAGCTGGGACAGGGGGCTGCTCGAGCAGTACTTC CASSWDRGLLEQYF
TRBJ2-1 TRBV19 17 NA NA TGTGCCAGTAGTAGGTCCTGGGGGACCCTCCTCTACAATGAGCAGTTCTTC CASSRSWGTLLYNEQFF
TRBJ1-1 TRBV30 12 NA NA TGTGCCTGGGGCAGGGGGAACACTGAAGCTTTCTTT CAWGRGNTEAFF
TRBJ1-2 TRBV15 16 few NA TGTGCCACCAGCAGGGAACCCGAAGGGGGGGAGGAGGGCTACACCTTC CATSREPEGGEEGYTF
TRBJ2-2 TRBV6-4 13 medium-sized NA TGTGCCAGCAGTGCCCAGGGGACCGGGGAGCTGTTTTTT CASSAQGTGELFF
TRBJ2-7 TRBV10-2 13 medium-sized NA TGCGCCAGCAGAACTAGCAGCTCCTACGAGCAGTACTTC CASRTSSSYEQYF
TRBJ2-7 TRBV14 14 many TRBD2 TGTGCCAGCAGCCCAGCGGGAGGGTTCGCCGAGCAGTACTTC CASSPAGGFAEQYF
TRBJ1-4 TRBV12-3/TRBV12-4 14 many TRBD1 TGTGCCAGCAGTCCTGGGACAGATAATGAAAAACTGTTTTTT CASSPGTDNEKLFF
TRBJ2-5 TRBV28 15 medium-sized TRBD2 TGTGCCAGCAGCTCCTCCGGGACTAGCTCGGAGACCCAGTACTTC CASSSSGTSSETQYF
TRBJ2-3 TRBV19 16 many TRBD1 TGTGCCAGTAGACAGACAGGGACCGGACTCACAGATACGCAGTATTTT CASRQTGTGLTDTQYF
TRBJ2-3 TRBV3-1 15 many TRBD2 TGTGCCAGCAGCCAAACTAGCGGAGCCACAGATACGCAGTATTTT CASSQTSGATDTQYF
TRBJ2-2 TRBV24-1 14 medium-sized NA TGTGCCACCAGTGATTTGGGGTTATCCGGGGAGCTGTTTTTT CATSDLGLSGELFF
TRBJ2-7 TRBV28 10 many NA TGTGCCACCTACCTATACGAGCAGTACTTC CATYLYEQYF
TRBJ2-3 TRBV20-1 14 NA TRBD2 TGCAGTGCCCCCGGACTAGCGGGCACAGATACGCAGTATTTT CSAPGLAGTDTQYF
TRBJ2-1 TRBV20-1 15 NA TRBD2 TGCAGTGCTAGGTTCCCTAGCGGGGCTCACAATGAGCAGTTCTTC CSARFPSGAHNEQFF
TRBJ2-1 TRBV5-1 15 medium-sized TRBD1 TGCGCCAGCAGCTTGGGACAGGGGTCCTACAATGAGCAGTTCTTC CASSLGQGSYNEQFF
TRBJ2-7 TRBV4-1 15 NA TRBD1 TGCGCCAGCAGCCAGAGCAGGGGGAGCTCCTACGAGCAGTACTTC CASSQSRGSSYEQYF
TRBJ2-3 TRBV6-1 15 medium-sized TRBD2 TGTGCCAGCAGTTTATCAGCGGGGAGCACAGATACGCAGTATTTT CASSLSAGSTDTQYF
TRBJ1-1 TRBV7-2 15 many NA TGTGCCAGCAGCCGGGGCCGTTACATGAACACTGAAGCTTTCTTT CASSRGRYMNTEAFF
TRBJ2-1 TRBV9 15 many NA TGTGCCAGCAGCGTAGACGACGGGACCTACAATGAGCAGTTCTTC CASSVDDGTYNEQFF
TRBJ2-5 TRBV28 16 NA TRBD2 TGTGCCAGCAACTCCAAGGCTAGCGGAGGGGTAGAGACCCAGTACTTC CASNSKASGGVETQYF
TRBJ2-7 TRBV11-3 14 many NA TGTGCCAGCAGCTTAGGCTCGGGGACCTACGAGCAGTACTTC CASSLGSGTYEQYF
TRBJ1-1 TRBV27 13 few TRBD1 TGTGCCACCAGGACAGGGGTGAACACTGAAGCTTTCTTT CATRTGVNTEAFF
TRBJ2-7 TRBV20-1 12 NA NA TGCAGTGCCCGAGGCGTGTCGTTCGAGCAGTACTTC CSARGVSFEQYF
TRBJ2-1 TRBV5-1 12 many NA TGCGCCAGCAACGGCCCCGGGAATGAGCAGTTCTTC CASNGPGNEQFF
TRBJ2-1 TRBV11-3 14 NA NA TGTGCCAGCAGCTTAGGAGTTCAAGGGACTCGACTGTTCTTC CASSLGVQGTRLFF
TRBJ2-6 TRBV27 17 medium-sized NA TGTGCCAGCAGTTCGGGACTCCTCTACTCTGGGGCCAACGTCCTGACTTTC CASSSGLLYSGANVLTF
TRBJ2-7 TRBV28 16 medium-sized NA TGTGCCAGCAGTCCCCGCACAGGCGGCCTTGGGGACGAGCAGTACTTC CASSPRTGGLGDEQYF
TRBJ1-2 TRBV6-1 15 medium-sized TRBD1 TGTGCCAGCAGTGAATTTACAGGGGCGTCTTATGGCTACACCTTC CASSEFTGASYGYTF
TRBJ2-7 TRBV3-1 17 NA TRBD2 TGTGCCAGCAGCCAAGTGTGGAAGTCTAGCGGGGGCTACGAGCAGTACTTC CASSQVWKSSGGYEQYF
TRBJ1-1 TRBV20-1 13 many NA TGCAGTGAAGAGGGGAACTCGAACACTGAAGCTTTCTTT CSEEGNSNTEAFF
TRBJ1-4 TRBV15 15 many NA TGTGCCACCAGCAGAGATTGGGCCCAAAAGGGAAAACTGTTTTTT CATSRDWAQKGKLFF
TRBJ2-3 TRBV9 14 many TRBD2 TGTGCCAGCAGCGTAGACAGCGGGAGTTATACGCAGTATTTT CASSVDSGSYTQYF
TRBJ2-1 TRBV20-1 13 many TRBD1 TGCAGTGCCAGGGACAGGGCAGGGCATGAGCAGTTCTTC CSARDRAGHEQFF
TRBJ2-3 TRBV20-1 15 many TRBD1 TGCAGTGCGCTCCCGGACAGGGGGCAGACAGATACGCAGTATTTT CSALPDRGQTDTQYF